These T cell receptor beta chains were read from a single sample in a study of blood T cell repertoires in COVID-19. Clones were read by immunoSEQ multiplex PCR, and TCRdb kept only the in-frame ones, dropping some. The sample includes under 200,000 clones, roughly four fifths seen only once; the top ten take approximately 6.5%. Material for sequencing was peripheral blood. These TCRs come from a woman aged 40 to 49 with acute or convalescent COVID-19. Each CDR3 is given without its conserved first and last residue. Fields, in order: clone size, V gene, CDR3 protein. Size tells how often a clone was seen (once, few, many) or the class of an expanded clone, and some rows leave it out.

clone size: -
V gene: TRBV7-6
CDR3 protein: ASSLEAAGGIYEQY

clone size: -
V gene: TRBV20-1
CDR3 protein: SFRGSYGYT

clone size: -
V gene: TRBV19
CDR3 protein: ASSTLPAGYNEQF

clone size: -
V gene: TRBV5-1
CDR3 protein: ASSSGLAGEGETQY

clone size: -
V gene: TRBV19
CDR3 protein: ASSIQGIYQPQH

clone size: -
V gene: TRBV7-9
CDR3 protein: ASSWGLAGGYQETQY

clone size: -
V gene: TRBV13
CDR3 protein: ASSTKARGTGELF

clone size: -
V gene: TRBV5-1
CDR3 protein: ASSPGGNQPQH

clone size: -
V gene: TRBV28
CDR3 protein: ASTHSGVGGYT

clone size: -
V gene: TRBV27
CDR3 protein: ASSFGTAGNQPQH

clone size: -
V gene: TRBV14
CDR3 protein: ASSHDRASSYEQY

clone size: few
V gene: TRBV7-9
CDR3 protein: ASSPPPRFGYEQY

clone size: -
V gene: TRBV2
CDR3 protein: ASSEYGRDNQPQH

clone size: -
V gene: TRBV28
CDR3 protein: ASSFPPHITTGDDSPLH

clone size: -
V gene: TRBV27
CDR3 protein: ASSLSIGTGDGYT

clone size: -
V gene: TRBV6-6
CDR3 protein: ASSSRSGTQNTEAF

clone size: -
V gene: TRBV29-1
CDR3 protein: SVEYPGGSYEQY

clone size: -
V gene: TRBV3-1/TRBV3-2
CDR3 protein: ASSQEGNYGYT